These T cell receptor beta chains were read from a single sample in a study of shared clonotypes between healthy human individuals. Assay: immunoSEQ multiplex PCR; the TCRdb copy retains only in-frame clones and omits some. The data show approximately 2.4 million clones, with 90% to 96% seen just once and about 0.13% held by the top ten. The sample was naive CD4+ T cells sorted from blood. These receptors came from a man aged 18 to 35 in good health. Each CDR3 is given with its conserved first and last residue. The D gene is left open where the match is weak. A clone size is listed for some rows: how often the clone was seen (once, few, many), or a class if it is expanded.

TRBD1	TRBV7-9	.	TRBJ1-6	CASSPWDRENSPLHF	TGTGCCAGCAGCCCCTGGGACAGGGAGAATTCACCCCTCCACTTT
TRBD2	TRBV5-4	.	TRBJ2-7	CASSLAGTSAYEQYF	TGTGCCAGCAGCTTGGCCGGGACTAGCGCTTACGAGCAGTACTTC
TRBD1	TRBV6-5	.	TRBJ1-2	CASSTPGTGGHTF	TGTGCCAGCAGTACCCCCGGGACAGGTGGGCACACCTTC
.	TRBV20-1	.	TRBJ1-2	CSARVDDGYTF	TGCAGTGCTAGAGTTGACGATGGCTACACCTTC
TRBD2	TRBV28	.	TRBJ2-4	CASRREGLGNIQYF	TGTGCCAGCAGGCGGGAGGGCCTTGGGAACATTCAGTACTTC
.	TRBV6-1	.	TRBJ1-2	CASSEGSNYGYTF	TGTGCCAGCAGTGAAGGCAGCAACTATGGCTACACCTTC
.	TRBV6-1	.	TRBJ1-6	CASSDRENSPLHF	TGTGCCAGCAGTGACAGGGAAAATTCACCCCTCCACTTT
.	TRBV6-1	once	TRBJ1-4	CASSAGDANEKLFF	TGTGCCAGCAGTGCGGGGGATGCTAATGAAAAACTGTTTTTT
.	TRBV7-3	.	TRBJ1-2	CASSLKMGDGYTF	TGTGCCAGCAGCTTAAAAATGGGGGATGGCTACACCTTC
.	TRBV6-6	.	TRBJ2-3	CASKEGRGTDTQYF	TGTGCCAGCAAGGAGGGGCGCGGGACAGATACGCAGTATTTT
.	TRBV18	.	TRBJ1-1	CASSPTAEAFF	TGTGCCAGCTCACCGACAGCTGAAGCTTTCTTT
.	TRBV20-1	.	TRBJ1-1	CSAGVNTEAFF	TGCAGTGCCGGAGTCAACACTGAAGCTTTCTTT
.	TRBV29-1	.	TRBJ2-3	CSVEEGGRPDTQYF	TGCAGCGTTGAAGAGGGGGGACGGCCAGATACGCAGTATTTT
TRBD2	TRBV6-6	.	TRBJ2-7	CASSYSATSDEQYF	TGTGCCAGCAGTTACTCCGCTACTAGCGACGAGCAGTACTTC
TRBD1	TRBV4-1	.	TRBJ1-2	CASSQVTGNYGYTF	TGCGCCAGCAGCCAAGTGACAGGGAACTATGGCTACACCTTC
TRBD1	TRBV28	.	TRBJ1-2	CASSLSDRGGYGYTF	TGTGCCAGCAGTTTATCTGACAGGGGAGGCTATGGCTACACCTTC
.	TRBV7-2	.	TRBJ2-2	CASSFPPPGTGELFF	TGTGCCAGCAGCTTCCCCCCACCGGGCACCGGGGAGCTGTTTTTT
TRBD1	TRBV11-2	.	TRBJ2-7	CASSLGSQGAQEQYF	TGTGCCAGCAGCTTAGGCTCACAGGGGGCGCAGGAGCAGTACTTC
.	TRBV21-1	.	TRBJ2-3	CASSKSGEEGTDTQYF	TGTGCCAGCAGCAAATCGGGGGAGGAGGGCACAGATACGCAGTATTTT
.	TRBV28	.	TRBJ1-5	CASSLSGQGLVNQPQHF	TGTGCCAGCAGTTTATCGGGCCAGGGTTTGGTAAATCAGCCCCAGCATTTT
TRBD2	TRBV4-1	.	TRBJ2-7	CASSQVSSGRWGSYEQYF	TGCGCCAGCAGCCAAGTTAGTAGCGGGAGATGGGGATCCTACGAGCAGTACTTC
.	TRBV14	.	TRBJ2-7	CASSQWGEQYF	TGTGCCAGCAGCCAGTGGGGCGAGCAGTACTTC
.	TRBV6-6	.	TRBJ2-7	CASSKQPYEQYF	TGTGCCAGCAGTAAACAGCCCTACGAGCAGTACTTC
.	TRBV25-1	.	TRBJ2-7	CASSEGGTSYEQYF	TGTGCCAGCAGTGAAGGCGGGACAAGCTACGAGCAGTACTTC
.	TRBV12-5	.	TRBJ1-5	CASAPETRGNQPQHF	TGTGCTAGTGCCCCTGAGACAAGGGGCAATCAGCCCCAGCATTTT
TRBD2	TRBV6-6	.	TRBJ2-1	CASLLAGYNEQFF	TGTGCCAGCCTGCTAGCGGGCTACAATGAGCAGTTCTTC
TRBD2	TRBV5-1	.	TRBJ2-3	CASSELAASSTDTQYF	TGCGCCAGCAGCGAACTAGCGGCATCTAGCACAGATACGCAGTATTTT
TRBD1	TRBV6-6	.	TRBJ2-7	CATWDSESYEQYF	TGTGCCACCTGGGACAGCGAATCCTACGAGCAGTACTTC
.	TRBV21-1	.	TRBJ1-2	CASSKVKPYGYTF	TGTGCCAGCAGCAAAGTGAAGCCGTATGGCTACACCTTC
.	TRBV6-1	.	TRBJ1-1	CASNRVGIEAFF	TGTGCCAGCAATCGGGTGGGGATTGAAGCTTTCTTT
.	TRBV30	.	TRBJ1-4	CAWGYLASEKLFF	TGTGCCTGGGGATATCTTGCAAGTGAAAAACTGTTTTTT
.	TRBV6-5	.	TRBJ2-1	CASSYSNRGTYNEQFF	TGTGCCAGCAGTTACTCAAACCGGGGCACCTACAATGAGCAGTTCTTC
.	TRBV19	once	TRBJ1-2	CASSIAENYGYTF	TGTGCCAGTAGTATCGCGGAAAACTATGGCTACACCTTC
.	TRBV25-1	.	TRBJ1-1	CASSNTGNTEAFF	TGTGCCAGCAGTAATACTGGGAACACTGAAGCTTTCTTT
TRBD1	TRBV18	.	TRBJ2-7	CASSPPGQGDEQYF	TGTGCCAGCTCACCACCAGGACAGGGCGACGAGCAGTACTTC
.	TRBV6-5	.	TRBJ1-1	CASSRTQNTEAFF	TGTGCCAGCAGCCGAACCCAGAACACTGAAGCTTTCTTT
TRBD1	TRBV2	.	TRBJ2-1	CASSGTGVSYNEQFF	TGTGCCAGCAGTGGGACAGGGGTCTCCTACAATGAGCAGTTCTTC
.	TRBV7-2	few	TRBJ1-1	CASSLAANTEAFF	TGTGCCAGCAGCTTAGCAGCGAACACTGAAGCTTTCTTT
TRBD2	TRBV18	.	TRBJ2-3	CASSPAGAHADTQYF	TGTGCCAGCTCACCAGCGGGAGCGCACGCAGATACGCAGTATTTT
TRBD2	TRBV5-1	.	TRBJ2-1	CASTWTSESYNEQFF	TGCGCCAGCACCTGGACTAGCGAATCCTACAATGAGCAGTTCTTC
.	TRBV5-1	.	TRBJ2-5	CASSKSSGLQETQYF	TGCGCCAGCAGTAAGTCGTCGGGGCTGCAAGAGACCCAGTACTTC
TRBD1	TRBV9	.	TRBJ2-1	CASSVGGQGFDEQFF	TGTGCCAGCAGCGTAGGGGGACAGGGGTTCGATGAGCAGTTCTTC
.	TRBV10-3	.	TRBJ2-7	CASMGSDAAEQYF	TGTGCCTCAATGGGCTCCGATGCCGCAGAGCAGTACTTC
.	TRBV27	.	TRBJ1-4	CASSLSIGFREKLFF	TGTGCCAGCAGTTTATCGATAGGGTTTCGTGAAAAACTGTTTTTT
TRBD1	TRBV9	.	TRBJ1-4	CASSVSGTGGEKLFF	TGTGCCAGCAGCGTTTCCGGGACAGGGGGCGAAAAACTGTTTTTT
TRBD1	TRBV6-6	.	TRBJ1-1	CASSWTGGGNTEAFF	TGTGCCAGCAGTTGGACAGGGGGCGGGAACACTGAAGCTTTCTTT
.	TRBV18	.	TRBJ2-3	CASSPRSDTQYF	TGTGCCAGCTCACCCAGGTCAGATACGCAGTATTTT
.	TRBV5-1	.	TRBJ1-6	CASSLEMARSPLHF	TGCGCCAGCAGCCTAGAAATGGCGCGATCACCCCTCCACTTT
TRBD1	TRBV7-9	.	TRBJ2-3	CASSSGTGGLDTQYF	TGTGCCAGCAGCTCCGGGACAGGAGGCCTGGATACGCAGTATTTT
.	TRBV5-1	once	TRBJ2-5	CASSHTRGETQYF	TGCGCCAGCAGCCATACCCGAGGTGAGACCCAGTACTTC
.	TRBV6-5	.	TRBJ2-1	CASSLQLFSYNEQFF	TGTGCCAGCAGTCTTCAGTTGTTCTCCTACAATGAGCAGTTCTTC
.	TRBV19	once	TRBJ1-2	CASSIGERNYGYTF	TGTGCCAGTAGTATCGGGGAGCGCAACTATGGCTACACCTTC
TRBD2	TRBV5-1	.	TRBJ2-3	CASSSGLAGGDTQYF	TGCGCCAGCAGCTCGGGACTAGCGGGGGGAGATACGCAGTATTTT
TRBD1	TRBV6-1	.	TRBJ1-5	CASTLDRDSQPQHF	TGTGCCAGCACCCTCGACAGGGATAGTCAGCCCCAGCATTTT
TRBD1	TRBV5-1	.	TRBJ2-7	CASSPRQGTAYEQYF	TGCGCCAGCAGCCCCCGACAGGGTACAGCCTACGAGCAGTACTTC